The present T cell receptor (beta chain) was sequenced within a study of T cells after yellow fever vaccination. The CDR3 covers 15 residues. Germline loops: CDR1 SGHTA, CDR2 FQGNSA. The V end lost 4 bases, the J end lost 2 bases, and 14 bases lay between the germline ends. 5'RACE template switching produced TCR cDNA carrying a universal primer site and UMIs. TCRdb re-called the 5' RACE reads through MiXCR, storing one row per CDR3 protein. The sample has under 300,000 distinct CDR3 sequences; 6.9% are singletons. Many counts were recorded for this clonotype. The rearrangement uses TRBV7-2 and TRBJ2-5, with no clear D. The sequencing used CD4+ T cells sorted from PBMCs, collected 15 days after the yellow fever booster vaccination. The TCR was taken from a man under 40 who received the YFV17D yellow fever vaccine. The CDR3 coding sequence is TGTGCCAGCAGCTCCCCTGGGGAATCACAAGAGACCCAGTACTTC. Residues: CASSSPGESQETQYF.